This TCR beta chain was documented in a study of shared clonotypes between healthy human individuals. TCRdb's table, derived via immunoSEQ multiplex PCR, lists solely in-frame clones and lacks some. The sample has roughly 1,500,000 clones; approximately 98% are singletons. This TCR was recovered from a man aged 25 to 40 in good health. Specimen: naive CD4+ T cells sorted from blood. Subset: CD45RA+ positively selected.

CDR3 sequence (DNA): TGTGCCAGCAGCTCCGCCGCCGGCCTCCGCTCCTACGAGCAGTACTTC. Amino acids: CASSSAAGLRSYEQYF. V is TRBV7-3 and J is TRBJ2-7; D remains unclear. Per the germline V gene, CDR1 is SGHTA and CDR2 is FQGTGA. This CDR3 comprises 16 residues. Trimming cost V 4 bases and J 0 bases, with 16 bases left between them.